Here is one TCR beta chain with its context. What it binds is not known. Sequenced by immunoSEQ multiplex PCR; TCRdb stores in-frame clones only, minus some. The sample records about 22,000 clones, 80% being singletons. The data stem from a study of radiation and T cells in renal cell carcinoma. Time point indicated: baseline pretreatment blood. Indicated treatment: 15 Gy SBRT to primary tumor, nephrectomy 4 weeks later. Blood was sampled at baseline, 2 weeks and 4 weeks after SBRT. Germline loops: CDR1 SNHLY, CDR2 FYNNEI. Trimming cost V 4 bases and J 12 bases, with 22 bases left between them. This CDR3 region has 15 residues. Findings of the study overall: No pretreatment tumor biopsies were available for baseline clonotypes.

This receptor was obtained from a man aged 55-75 years with renal cell carcinoma. This sample comprised blood, obtained from a patient whose treatment included radiotherapy and nephrectomy. The V and J genes are TRBV2 and TRBJ2-1, with D perhaps TRBD1 or TRBD2 (5 bases each). The CDR3 coding sequence is TGTGCCAGCAGTGCCTCGGGACGGACCGAACGGGGGCAGTTCTTC. Protein product: CASSASGRTERGQFF.